This TCR beta chain was recorded in a study of blood T cells in healthy people across ages. The overall study: Template switching caught about one barcoded beta molecule for each two T cells.

The CDR3 extends over 14 amino acids. CDR1 is SQVTM, CDR2 ANQGSEA, per germline. V lost 4 bases to trimming and J lost 3 bases, with 13 bases between them. A J-beta primer mix and a sample-barcoded 5' primer were used in a second PCR of roughly 6 to 11 cycles. TCRdb independently ran MiXCR on the 5' RACE reads; one entry per CDR3 protein. This table has hundreds of thousands of distinct CDR3 sequences, roughly 24% appearing once. This same sample was also part of a study on T cells of mothers and their children.

V and J are TRBV29-1 and TRBJ2-1; D possibly matches TRBD1 or TRBD2 (5 bases each). This receptor was identified in a boy aged 10-17 years in good health. The sample taken for sequencing was blood. CDR3 sequence: CSVVVGAFYNEQFF. CDR3 DNA sequence: TGCAGCGTTGTAGTCGGGGCGTTCTACAATGAGCAGTTCTTC.